This T cell receptor (beta chain) is from a study of shared clonotypes between healthy human individuals (dated by TCRdb to 2018 to 2020). At the level of the whole study: Three men and a couple of women, aged 18 to 49 years, made up the cohort. For each donor, CD4 naive and CD4 memory were each run on three plates, CD8 naive on two plates, and CD8 memory on one plate. Blood TCR repertoires of a handful of healthy adults were deeply sequenced to estimate repertoire size and the extent of clonotype sharing between individuals. Different laboratories and diverse techniques were used to prepare libraries and sequence TCR repertoires, to increase sequencing depth and limit assay-specific biases. Per donor, leukapheresis produced somewhere between about 0.85 and 10 billion PBMCs.

Per the germline V gene, MDHEN is the CDR1 and SYDVKM is the CDR2. V ends up 2 bases short and J 4 bases short, with an unmatched junction base count of 10. The CDR3 measures 16 amino acids from cysteine to phenylalanine. The read is trimmed to its CDR3 DNA, 48 bases read in frame from base 1. CD8 naive samples consisted of CD45RO-negative cells that were positively selected for CCR7, yielding a CD45RA+CCR7+ population without TemRA cells. The donors were healthy, HIV-negative adults with no recently reported acute infections or vaccinations. Every donor was a Caucasian adult living in Nashville, Tennessee, USA. Blood was obtained by leukapheresis, after which PBMCs were separated by Ficoll-Histopaque density gradient centrifugation and cryopreserved in liquid nitrogen vapor phase. Purity and quantity of every magnetically sorted T cell population were checked by analytical flow cytometry. Each sorted fraction had its genomic DNA isolated and then quantified by UV absorbance on a Nanodrop 2000c.

As concerns this clone: Its antigen target is currently unknown. Per-base qualities were not stored, and no clone one base away is much larger.

The full study reports these points: Because the study included only a small number of donors, the genetic and exposure-history diversity represented was limited. Pairwise subsampling indicated that sequencing depth was expected to affect the degree of clonotype sharing among donors. Across a few donors, around 5.4% of naive CD4, approximately 3.6% of naive CD8, approximately 2.5% of memory CD4, and roughly 0.41% of memory CD8 clonotypes were shared. Rarefaction of sorted-subset datasets indicated incomplete sequencing despite the large sequencing depth. Estimated clonotype richness was generally larger for naive than for memory subsets. Compared with non-shared clonotypes, the clonotypes found in all four sorted-subset donors had higher generation probabilities. Sampling was restricted to blood, and TCR repertoires in tissue are likely to differ from TCR repertoires in blood.

Using the deep immunoSEQ assay, TCR CDR3 regions were amplified from genomic DNA by multiplex PCR. Extracted genomic DNA from each cell subset was spread evenly across all wells of several immunoSEQ 96-well plates, with each plate serving as a replicate. For sorted subsets, each replicate PCR was loaded with roughly 190 ng genomic DNA, equivalent to 30,000 or so T cell genomes. Purified libraries were quantified with a Qubit 3.0 fluorometer, sized on a Bioanalyzer 2100, and re-quantified with the KAPA Library Quantification kit. Every immunoSEQ 96-well plate was sequenced on a dedicated single-read 150-cycle Illumina NextSeq 550 flow cell. The published analysis was carried out like this. The immunoSEQ output contained only junctional sequences without quality scores, so filtering could not match that applied to full-length reads. To assign V/J genes and CDR3, sequences were annotated using PyIR, a Python wrapper for IgBLAST v1.9, with IMGT germline references. Reads with weak V/J assignments (E-value above 1e-6), missing CDR3, stop codons, out-of-frame junctions, or ambiguous translated residues were removed. V3J clonotypes were defined as sequences sharing an identical inferred V gene, J gene, and CDR3 amino acid sequence. Percentage overlap between repertoires was computed as shared unique clonotypes divided by the size of the smaller repertoire. Repertoire richness was assessed with RTK rarefaction, the Chao1 estimator, and Recon v2.1 estimates of unobserved clonotypes. Generation probabilities for all TCRbeta clonotypes obtained by the gDNA method from a handful of donors were computed using OLGA. The source is immuneACCESS, and TCRdb retained only in-frame sequences with V and J called. Part of the clones is not carried over; for the studies checked, unresolved V genes explain less than half of this, and the remainder is unexplained. The V and J calls and clone size are taken from that table; D and trimming were inferred from the DNA. This sample is represented by roughly 2,000,000 clones; roughly 93% of them were singletons. The biggest ten clones account for about 1.7% of the sample.

This TCR was sampled from a man in his late teens or twenties in good health. Some clones in this sample may be carry-over from other donors' samples. The sequenced sample was naive CD8+ T cells from PBMCs. In the paper's terms, the cell subset or site label means: CD45RA+CCR7+. The chain is made from TRBV28 and TRBJ2-7, with 8 bases in between that match TRBD2. The CDR3 amino acid sequence is: CASSLLGGRRMYEQYF. The nucleotide sequence is TGTGCCAGCAGTTTACTTGGCGGGAGGAGAATGTACGAGCAGTACTTC.